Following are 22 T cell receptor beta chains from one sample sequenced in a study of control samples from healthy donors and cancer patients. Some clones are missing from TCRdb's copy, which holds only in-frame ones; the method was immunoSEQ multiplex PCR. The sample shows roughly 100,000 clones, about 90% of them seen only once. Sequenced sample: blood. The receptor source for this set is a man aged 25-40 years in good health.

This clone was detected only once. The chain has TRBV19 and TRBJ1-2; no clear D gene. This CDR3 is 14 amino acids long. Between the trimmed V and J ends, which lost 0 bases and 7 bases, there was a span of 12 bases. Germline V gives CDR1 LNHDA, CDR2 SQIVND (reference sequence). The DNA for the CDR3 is TGTGCCAGTAGTATAGATTTGGCCGCCGGTGGCTACACCTTC. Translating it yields CASSIDLAAGGYTF.

The CDR3 spells CASSSGQGAQNTEAFF. The CDR3 DNA reads TGCGCCAGCAGCTCGGGACAGGGTGCCCAGAACACTGAAGCTTTCTTT. V is TRBV5-1 and J is TRBJ1-1; 9 bases align to TRBD1. CDR3 size: 16 residues. J was trimmed by 1 base and V by 3 bases; bases with no gene match: 7. Per the germline V gene, CDR1 is SGHRS and CDR2 is YFSETQ.

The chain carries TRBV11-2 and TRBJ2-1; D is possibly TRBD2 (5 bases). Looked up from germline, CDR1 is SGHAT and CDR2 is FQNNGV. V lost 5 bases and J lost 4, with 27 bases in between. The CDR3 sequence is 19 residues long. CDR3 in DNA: TGTGCCAGCAGCCTCGGTCGCGAAGGTGGACTTGATTTTTACAATGAGCAGTTCTTC. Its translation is CASSLGREGGLDFYNEQFF.

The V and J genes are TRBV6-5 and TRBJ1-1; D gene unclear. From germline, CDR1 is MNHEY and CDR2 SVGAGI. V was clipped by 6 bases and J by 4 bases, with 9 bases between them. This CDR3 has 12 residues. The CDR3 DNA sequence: TGTGCCAGCAGAGCCGGTGTCACTGAAGCTTTCTTT. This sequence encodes CASRAGVTEAFF.

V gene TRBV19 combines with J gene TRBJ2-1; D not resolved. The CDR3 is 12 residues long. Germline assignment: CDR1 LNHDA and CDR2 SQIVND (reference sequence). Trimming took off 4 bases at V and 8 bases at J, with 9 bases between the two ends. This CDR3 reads CASSRATDEQFF. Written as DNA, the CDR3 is TGTGCCAGTAGTAGGGCAACCGATGAGCAGTTCTTC.

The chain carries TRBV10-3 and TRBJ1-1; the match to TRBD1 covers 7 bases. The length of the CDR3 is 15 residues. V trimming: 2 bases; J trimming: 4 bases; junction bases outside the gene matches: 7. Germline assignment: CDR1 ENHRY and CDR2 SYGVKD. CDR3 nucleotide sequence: TGTGCCATCAGTGAGCGACAGGGAGGTACCACTGAAGCTTTCTTT. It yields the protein CAISERQGGTTEAFF.

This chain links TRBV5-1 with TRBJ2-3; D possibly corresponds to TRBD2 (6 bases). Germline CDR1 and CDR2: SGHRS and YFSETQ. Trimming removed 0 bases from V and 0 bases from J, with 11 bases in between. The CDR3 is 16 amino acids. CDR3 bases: TGCGCCAGCAGCTTGGAGGCGGGATCTAGCACAGATACGCAGTATTTT. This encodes CASSLEAGSSTDTQYF.

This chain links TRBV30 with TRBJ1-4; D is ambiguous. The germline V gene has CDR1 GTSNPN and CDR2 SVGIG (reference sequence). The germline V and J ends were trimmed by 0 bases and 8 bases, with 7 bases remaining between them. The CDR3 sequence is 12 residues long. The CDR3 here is CAWSVTGEKLFF. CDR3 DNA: TGTGCCTGGAGTGTAACCGGAGAAAAACTGTTTTTT.

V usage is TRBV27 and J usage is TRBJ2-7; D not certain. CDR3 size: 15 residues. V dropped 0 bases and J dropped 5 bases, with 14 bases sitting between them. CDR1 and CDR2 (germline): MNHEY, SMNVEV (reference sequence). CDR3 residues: CASSLSPDGLNEQYF. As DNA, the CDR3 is TGTGCCAGCAGTTTATCGCCCGACGGATTAAACGAGCAGTACTTC.

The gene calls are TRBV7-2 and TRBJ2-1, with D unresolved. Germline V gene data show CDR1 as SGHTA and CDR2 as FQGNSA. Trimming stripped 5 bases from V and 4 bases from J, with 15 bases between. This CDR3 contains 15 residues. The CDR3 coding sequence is TGTGCCAGCAGCCCGGGCCCGCTGTTTTACAATGAGCAGTTCTTC. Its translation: CASSPGPLFYNEQFF.

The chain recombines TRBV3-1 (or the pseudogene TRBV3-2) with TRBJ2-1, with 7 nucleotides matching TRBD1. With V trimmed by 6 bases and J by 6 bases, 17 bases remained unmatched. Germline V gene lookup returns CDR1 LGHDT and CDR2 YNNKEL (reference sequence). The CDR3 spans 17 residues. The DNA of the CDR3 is TGTGCCAGCAGGCCCTCGTCAGGGGGAAGCCACCTCAATGAGCAGTTCTTC. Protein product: CASRPSSGGSHLNEQFF.

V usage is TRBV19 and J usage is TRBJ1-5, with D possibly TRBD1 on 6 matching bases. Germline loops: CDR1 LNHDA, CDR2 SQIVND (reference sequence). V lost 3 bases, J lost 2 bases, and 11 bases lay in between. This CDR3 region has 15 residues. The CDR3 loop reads CASSIKAGGNQPQHF. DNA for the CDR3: TGTGCCAGTAGTATTAAAGCAGGGGGCAATCAGCCCCAGCATTTT.

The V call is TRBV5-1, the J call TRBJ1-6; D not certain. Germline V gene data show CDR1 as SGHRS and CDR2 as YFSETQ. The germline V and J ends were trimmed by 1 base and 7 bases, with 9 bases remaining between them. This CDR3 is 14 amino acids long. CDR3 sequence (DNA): TGCGCCAGCAGCTTGTACACAGAGAATTCACCCCTCCACTTT. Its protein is CASSLYTENSPLHF.

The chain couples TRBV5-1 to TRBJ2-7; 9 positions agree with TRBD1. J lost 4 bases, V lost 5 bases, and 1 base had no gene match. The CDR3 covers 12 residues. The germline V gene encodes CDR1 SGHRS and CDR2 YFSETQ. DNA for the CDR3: TGCGCCAGCAGACAGGGGGCGTACGAGCAGTACTTC. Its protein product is CASRQGAYEQYF.

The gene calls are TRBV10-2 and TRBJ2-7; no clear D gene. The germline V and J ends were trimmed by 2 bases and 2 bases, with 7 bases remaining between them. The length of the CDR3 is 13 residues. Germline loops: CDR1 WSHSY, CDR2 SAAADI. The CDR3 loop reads CASSENTAYEQYF. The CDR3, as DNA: TGCGCCAGCAGTGAGAACACCGCCTACGAGCAGTACTTC.

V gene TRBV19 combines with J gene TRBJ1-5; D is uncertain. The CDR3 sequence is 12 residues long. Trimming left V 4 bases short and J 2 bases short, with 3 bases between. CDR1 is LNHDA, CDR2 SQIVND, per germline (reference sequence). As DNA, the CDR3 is TGTGCCAGTAGTACCGGCAATCAGCCCCAGCATTTT. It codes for CASSTGNQPQHF.

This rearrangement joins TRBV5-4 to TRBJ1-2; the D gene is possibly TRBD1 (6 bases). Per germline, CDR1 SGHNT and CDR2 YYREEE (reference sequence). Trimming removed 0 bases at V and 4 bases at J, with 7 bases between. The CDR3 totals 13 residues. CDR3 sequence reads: CASSLGQVYGYTF. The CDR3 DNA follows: TGTGCCAGCAGCTTGGGACAGGTCTATGGCTACACCTTC.

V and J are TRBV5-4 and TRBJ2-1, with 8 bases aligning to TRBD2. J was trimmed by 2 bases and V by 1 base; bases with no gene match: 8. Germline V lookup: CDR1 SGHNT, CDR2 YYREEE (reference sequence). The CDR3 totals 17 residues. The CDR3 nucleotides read TGTGCCAGCAGCTTGTCCCGGGAGGGCTCGACCTACAATGAGCAGTTCTTC. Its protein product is CASSLSREGSTYNEQFF. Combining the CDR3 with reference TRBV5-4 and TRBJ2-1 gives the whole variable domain ETGVTQSPTHLIKTRGQQVTLRCSSQSGHNTVSWYQQALGQGPQFIFQYYREEENGRGNFPPRFSGLQFPNYSSELNVNALELDDSALYLCASSLSREGSTYNEQFFGPGTRLTVL.

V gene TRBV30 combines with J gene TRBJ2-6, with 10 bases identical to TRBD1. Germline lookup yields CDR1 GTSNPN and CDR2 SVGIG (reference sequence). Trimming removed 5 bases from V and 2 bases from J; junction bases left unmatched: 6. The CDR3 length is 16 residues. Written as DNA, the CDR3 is TGTGCCTGGGGTGACAGGGGGCGTACTGGGGCCAACGTCCTGACTTTC. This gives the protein CAWGDRGRTGANVLTF.

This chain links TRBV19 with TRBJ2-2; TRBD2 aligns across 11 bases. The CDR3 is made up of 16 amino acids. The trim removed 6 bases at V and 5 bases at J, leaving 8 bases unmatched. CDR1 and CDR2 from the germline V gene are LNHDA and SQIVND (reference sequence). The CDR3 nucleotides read TGTGCCAGTAGCCGTAGCGGGAGGGCCGGGACCGGGGAGCTGTTTTTT. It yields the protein CASSRSGRAGTGELFF.

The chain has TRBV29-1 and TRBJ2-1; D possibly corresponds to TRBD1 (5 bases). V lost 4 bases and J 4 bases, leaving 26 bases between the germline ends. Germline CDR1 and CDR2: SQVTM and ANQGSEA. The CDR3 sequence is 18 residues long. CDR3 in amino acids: CSVGVTGFIKKGYNEQFF. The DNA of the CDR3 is TGCAGCGTTGGGGTTACAGGCTTCATCAAGAAGGGGTACAATGAGCAGTTCTTC.

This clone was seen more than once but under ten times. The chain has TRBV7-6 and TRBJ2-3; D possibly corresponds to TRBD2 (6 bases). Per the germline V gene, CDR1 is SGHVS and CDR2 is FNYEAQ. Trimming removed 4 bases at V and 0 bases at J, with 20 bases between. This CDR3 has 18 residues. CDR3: CASSSQASEGRSTDTQYF. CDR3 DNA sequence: TGTGCCAGCAGCTCCCAGGCTTCGGAGGGGCGGAGCACAGATACGCAGTATTTT.